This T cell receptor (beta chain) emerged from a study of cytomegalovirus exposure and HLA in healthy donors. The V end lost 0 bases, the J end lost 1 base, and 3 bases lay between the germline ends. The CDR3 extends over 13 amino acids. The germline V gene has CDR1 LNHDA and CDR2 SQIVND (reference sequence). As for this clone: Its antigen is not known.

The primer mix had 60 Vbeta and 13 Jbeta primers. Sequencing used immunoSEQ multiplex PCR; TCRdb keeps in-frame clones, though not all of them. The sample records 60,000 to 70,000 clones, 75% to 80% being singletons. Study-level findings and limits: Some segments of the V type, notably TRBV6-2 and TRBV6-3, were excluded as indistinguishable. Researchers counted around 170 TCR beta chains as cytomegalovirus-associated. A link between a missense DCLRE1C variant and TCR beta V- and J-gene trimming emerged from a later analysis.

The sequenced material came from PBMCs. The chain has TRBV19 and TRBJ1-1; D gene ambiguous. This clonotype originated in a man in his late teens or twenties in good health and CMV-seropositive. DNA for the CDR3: TGTGCCAGTAGTATAGACTCGAACACTGAAGCTTTCTTT. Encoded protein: CASSIDSNTEAFF. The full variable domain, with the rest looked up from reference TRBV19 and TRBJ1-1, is DGGITQSPKYLFRKEGQNVTLSCEQNLNHDAMYWYRQDPGQGLRLIYYSQIVNDFQKGDIAEGYSVSREKKESFPLTVTSAQKNPTAFYLCASSIDSNTEAFFGQGTRLTVV.